Presented here are 3 T cell receptor beta chains from one specimen sequenced in a study of blood T cell repertoires in COVID-19. Sequencing used immunoSEQ multiplex PCR; TCRdb keeps in-frame clones, though not all of them. The sample comprises 380,000 or so clones, over 65% of which are singletons, and more than 0.95% rests with the top ten. Sequencing was done on a sample of peripheral blood. Receptor source: a human donor with acute or convalescent COVID-19. The donor label of this sample is uncertain.

The chain recombines TRBV5-1 with TRBJ2-5, with TRBD1 as a possible D gene (6 bases). The CDR3 length is 14 residues. V dropped 3 bases and J dropped 1 base, with 10 bases sitting between them. Per the germline V gene, CDR1 is SGHRS and CDR2 is YFSETQ. CDR3 residues: CASSSNRVQETQYF. The CDR3 nucleotides read TGCGCCAGCAGCTCCAACAGGGTCCAAGAGACCCAGTACTTC.

This clone was observed a single time. V and J are TRBV5-1 and TRBJ1-1; D call uncertain. Germline CDR1 SGHRS, CDR2 YFSETQ. The germline V and J ends were trimmed by 3 bases and 1 base, with 10 bases remaining between them. CDR3 size: 14 residues. The CDR3 region is CASSSQTRNTEAFF. The CDR3 DNA reads TGCGCCAGCAGCTCTCAAACGAGGAACACTGAAGCTTTCTTT.

The chain is built from TRBV11-3 and TRBJ2-3, with 9 bases matching TRBD2. J lost 4 bases, V lost 1 base, and 3 bases had no gene match. The CDR3 length is 15 residues. Germline V lookup: CDR1 SGHNT, CDR2 YENEEA. DNA of the CDR3: TGTGCCAGCAGCTTAGGCGGGGGGGGAGCAGATACGCAGTATTTT. As protein: CASSLGGGGADTQYF.